This TCR beta chain appears in the sequencing data of a study of blood T cell repertoires in COVID-19. Study as a whole: Donors in the United States, Italy and Spain gave samples during acute or convalescent COVID-19. From T cells, B-cell-depleted T cells, or PBMCs came the material, which was cDNA or gDNA.

The V end was cut by 5 bases, the J end by 0 bases, with 16 bases between. The V gene's germline CDR1 is SGHAT and CDR2 FQNNGV. CDR3 length equals 16 residues. How the authors handled the data: Reference gene primer amplification yielded estimated nucleated cell counts. Profiled with immunoSEQ multiplex PCR; TCRdb holds only in-frame clones, not every one. That table gives V, J and clone size, and the DNA gave D and trimming. Seen here are 150,000 to 200,000 clones, around 83% observed once, and the top ten hold 2.5% to 3%. The rearrangement uses TRBV11-2 and TRBJ2-5; tentatively, D is TRBD1 (5 bases). Sequencing was done on a sample of peripheral blood. The clonotype was recovered from a woman aged 30 to 39 with active or convalescent COVID-19. CDR3 region: CASSPAPTGNQETQYF. The CDR3 DNA follows: TGTGCCAGCAGCCCGGCCCCAACAGGAAACCAAGAGACCCAGTACTTC. The full variable domain, in which reference TRBV11-2 and TRBJ2-5 provide the parts outside the CDR3, is EAGVAQSPRYKIIEKRQSVAFWCNPISGHATLYWYQQILGQGPKLLIQFQNNGVVDDSQLPKDRFSAERLKGVDSTLKIQPAKLEDSAVYLCASSPAPTGNQETQYFGPGTRLLVL.